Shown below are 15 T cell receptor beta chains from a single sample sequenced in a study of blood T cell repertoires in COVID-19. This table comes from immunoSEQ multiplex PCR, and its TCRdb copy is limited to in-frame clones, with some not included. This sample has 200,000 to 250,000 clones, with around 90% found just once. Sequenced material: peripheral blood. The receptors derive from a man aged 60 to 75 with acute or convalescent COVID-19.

The CDR3 DNA follows: TGTGCCAGCAGTTCGGACAGGGGAAGGGTGAACACTGAAGCTTTCTTT. It yields the protein CASSSDRGRVNTEAFF. V and J are TRBV27 and TRBJ1-1; 9 positions agree with TRBD1. CDR3 length: 16 amino acids. Germline V lookup: CDR1 MNHEY, CDR2 SMNVEV (reference sequence). V lost 4 bases and J lost 0; bases outside the gene matches: 6.

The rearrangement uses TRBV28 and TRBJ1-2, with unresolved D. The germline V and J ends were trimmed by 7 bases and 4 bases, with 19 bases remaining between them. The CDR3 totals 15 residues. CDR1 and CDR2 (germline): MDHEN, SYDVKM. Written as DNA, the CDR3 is TGTGCCAGCACACCAACCCCAAGGAGTGCCTATGGCTACACCTTC. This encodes CASTPTPRSAYGYTF.

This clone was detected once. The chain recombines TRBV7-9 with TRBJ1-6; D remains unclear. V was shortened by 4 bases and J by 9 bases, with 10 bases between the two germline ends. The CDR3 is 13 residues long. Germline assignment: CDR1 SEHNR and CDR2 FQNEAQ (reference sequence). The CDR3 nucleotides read TGTGCCAGCAGCTCAACCGAGGGTTCACCCCTCCACTTT. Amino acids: CASSSTEGSPLHF.

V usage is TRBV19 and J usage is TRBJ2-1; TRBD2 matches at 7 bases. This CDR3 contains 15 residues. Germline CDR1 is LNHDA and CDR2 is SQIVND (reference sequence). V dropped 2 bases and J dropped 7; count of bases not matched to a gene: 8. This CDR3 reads CASSITSGVPNEQFF. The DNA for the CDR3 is TGTGCCAGTAGTATAACGAGCGGGGTTCCGAATGAGCAGTTCTTC. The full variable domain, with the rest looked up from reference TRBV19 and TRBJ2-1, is DGGITQSPKYLFRKEGQNVTLSCEQNLNHDAMYWYRQDPGQGLRLIYYSQIVNDFQKGDIAEGYSVSREKKESFPLTVTSAQKNPTAFYLCASSITSGVPNEQFFGPGTRLTVL.

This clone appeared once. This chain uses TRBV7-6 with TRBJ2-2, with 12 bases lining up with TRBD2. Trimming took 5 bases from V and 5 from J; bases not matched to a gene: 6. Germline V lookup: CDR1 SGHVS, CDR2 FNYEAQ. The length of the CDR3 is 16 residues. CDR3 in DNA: TGTGCCAGCAGCGCGAGAACTAGCGGGGGGACCGGGGAGCTGTTTTTT. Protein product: CASSARTSGGTGELFF.

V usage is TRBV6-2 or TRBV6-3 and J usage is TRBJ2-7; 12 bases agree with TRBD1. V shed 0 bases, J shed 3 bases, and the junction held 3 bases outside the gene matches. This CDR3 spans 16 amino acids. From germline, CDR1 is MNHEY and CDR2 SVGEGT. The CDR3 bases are TGTGCCAGCAGTTACTCGGGGACAGGGGGCTTCTACGAGCAGTACTTC. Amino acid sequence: CASSYSGTGGFYEQYF.

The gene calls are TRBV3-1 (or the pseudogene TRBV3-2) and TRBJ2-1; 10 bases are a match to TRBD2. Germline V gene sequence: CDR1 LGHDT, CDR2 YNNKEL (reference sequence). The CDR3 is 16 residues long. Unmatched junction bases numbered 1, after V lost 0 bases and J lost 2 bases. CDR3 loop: CASSQELAGPYNEQFF. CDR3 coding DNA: TGTGCCAGCAGCCAAGAACTAGCGGGGCCCTACAATGAGCAGTTCTTC.

CDR3 sequence reads: CASSPPDSSGNTIYF. The CDR3 DNA follows: TGTGCCAGCTCACCACCGGACAGTTCTGGAAACACCATATATTTT. The chain employs TRBV18 and TRBJ1-3, with a possible D match to TRBD1 (6 bases). The CDR3 totals 15 residues. The ends were cut back, 0 bases at V and 1 base at J, with 7 bases in the middle. The germline V gene encodes CDR1 KGHSH and CDR2 LQKENI.

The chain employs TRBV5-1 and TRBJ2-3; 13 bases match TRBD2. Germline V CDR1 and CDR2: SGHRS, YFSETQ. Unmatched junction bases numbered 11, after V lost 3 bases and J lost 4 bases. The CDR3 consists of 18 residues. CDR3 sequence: CASSWSETSGGAPDTQYF. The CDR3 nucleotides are TGCGCCAGCAGCTGGTCCGAAACTAGCGGGGGGGCCCCAGATACGCAGTATTTT.

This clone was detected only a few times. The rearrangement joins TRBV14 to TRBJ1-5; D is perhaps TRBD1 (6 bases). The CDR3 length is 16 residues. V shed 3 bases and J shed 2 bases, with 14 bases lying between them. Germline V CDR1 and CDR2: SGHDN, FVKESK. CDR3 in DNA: TGTGCCAGCAGCCAGCCCACAGGGTCGGGCAATCAGCCCCAGCATTTT. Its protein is CASSQPTGSGNQPQHF.

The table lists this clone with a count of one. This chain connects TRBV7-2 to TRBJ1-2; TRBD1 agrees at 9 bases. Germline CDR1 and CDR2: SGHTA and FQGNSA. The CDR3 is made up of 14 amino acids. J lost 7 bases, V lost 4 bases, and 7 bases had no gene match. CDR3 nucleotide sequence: TGTGCCAGCAGCTCACCAGGACAGGGGATTGGCTACACCTTC. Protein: CASSSPGQGIGYTF.

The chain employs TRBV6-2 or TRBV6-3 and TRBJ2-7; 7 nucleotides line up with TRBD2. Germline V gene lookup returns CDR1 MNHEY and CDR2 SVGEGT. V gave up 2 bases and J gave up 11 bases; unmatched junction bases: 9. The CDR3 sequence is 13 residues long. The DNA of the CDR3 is TGTGCCAGCAGTTACAGGGCTAGCGGCTGGGAGTACTTC. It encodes CASSYRASGWEYF.

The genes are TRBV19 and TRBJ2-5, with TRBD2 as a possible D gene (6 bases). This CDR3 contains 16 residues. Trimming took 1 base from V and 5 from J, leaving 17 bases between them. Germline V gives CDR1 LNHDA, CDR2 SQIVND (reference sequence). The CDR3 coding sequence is TGTGCCAGTAGTATAGGCCCGGATAGGGCGGGGGAGACCCAGTACTTC. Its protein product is CASSIGPDRAGETQYF. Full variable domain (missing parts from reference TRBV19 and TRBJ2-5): DGGITQSPKYLFRKEGQNVTLSCEQNLNHDAMYWYRQDPGQGLRLIYYSQIVNDFQKGDIAEGYSVSREKKESFPLTVTSAQKNPTAFYLCASSIGPDRAGETQYFGPGTRLLVL.

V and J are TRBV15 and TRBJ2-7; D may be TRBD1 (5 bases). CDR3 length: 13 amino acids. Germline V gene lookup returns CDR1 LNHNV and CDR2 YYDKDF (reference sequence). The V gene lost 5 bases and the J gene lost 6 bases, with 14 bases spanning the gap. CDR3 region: CATSRRVGSEQYF. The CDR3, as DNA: TGTGCCACCAGCCGCAGGGTCGGCTCCGAGCAGTACTTC.

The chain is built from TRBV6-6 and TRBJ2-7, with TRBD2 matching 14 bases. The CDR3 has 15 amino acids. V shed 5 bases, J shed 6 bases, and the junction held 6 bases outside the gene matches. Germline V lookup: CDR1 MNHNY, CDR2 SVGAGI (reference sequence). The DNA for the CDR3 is TGTGCCAGCAGTCCAATAGGGACTAGCGGGGGCGAGCAGTACTTC. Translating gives CASSPIGTSGGEQYF.